Below, 11 T cell receptor beta chains from the same sample are listed, as sequenced in a study of T cell responses to AZD1222 COVID-19 vaccine. TCRdb keeps only in-frame clones here, not all; method: immunoSEQ multiplex PCR. The table shows about 160,000 clones, with about nine tenths occurring only once. Sequenced material: peripheral blood, taken on day 0 of AZD1222 vaccination. The receptors originated from an adult in good health.

Here the CDR3 DNA reads TGCGCCAGCAGCTCCTTCGGACAGGGAAACAATGAGCAGTTCTTC. It translates to CASSSFGQGNNEQFF. This chain connects TRBV5-1 to TRBJ2-1, with TRBD1 matching 8 bases. Germline V CDR1 and CDR2: SGHRS, YFSETQ. CDR3 size: 15 residues. J was trimmed by 5 bases and V by 3 bases; bases with no gene match: 7.

The table lists this clone with a count of one. The gene calls are TRBV14 and TRBJ2-3; D possibly uses TRBD1 or TRBD2 (5 bases each). V lost 6 bases, J lost 4 bases, and 14 bases lay in between. Germline CDR1 is SGHDN and CDR2 is FVKESK. This CDR3 is 14 amino acids long. CDR3 nucleotides: TGTGCCAGCAGGGGGACGGGGCGTCCAGATACGCAGTATTTT. Protein sequence: CASRGTGRPDTQYF. Based on the CDR3 plus reference TRBV14 and TRBJ2-3, the full variable domain is EAGVTQFPSHSVIEKGQTVTLRCDPISGHDNLYWYRRVMGKEIKFLLHFVKESKQDESGMPNNRFLAERTGGTYSTLKVQPAELEDSGVYFCASRGTGRPDTQYFGPGTRLTVL.

This sequence joins TRBV27 and TRBJ2-1; TRBD2 aligns across 11 bases. Per the germline V gene, CDR1 is MNHEY and CDR2 is SMNVEV (reference sequence). The CDR3 totals 15 residues. Trimming took 5 bases from V and 4 from J; bases not matched to a gene: 4. CDR3 loop: CASSPGTSGYNEQFF. CDR3 DNA: TGTGCCAGCAGTCCCGGGACTAGCGGTTACAATGAGCAGTTCTTC.

The chain links TRBV19 to TRBJ1-5, with D perhaps TRBD1 (5 bases). V shed 6 bases and J shed 0 bases, with 12 bases lying between them. This CDR3 has 15 amino acids. Per the germline V gene, CDR1 is LNHDA and CDR2 is SQIVND (reference sequence). The CDR3 protein is CASRKQDISNQPQHF. DNA of the CDR3: TGTGCCAGTAGGAAACAGGATATTAGCAATCAGCCCCAGCATTTT. Together with reference TRBV19 and TRBJ1-5, the CDR3 gives the full variable domain: DGGITQSPKYLFRKEGQNVTLSCEQNLNHDAMYWYRQDPGQGLRLIYYSQIVNDFQKGDIAEGYSVSREKKESFPLTVTSAQKNPTAFYLCASRKQDISNQPQHFGDGTRLSIL.

The chain is built from TRBV6-4 and TRBJ1-1; D is unclear. Germline V gene lookup returns CDR1 MRHNA and CDR2 SNTAGT. The V gene lost 8 bases and the J gene lost 7 bases, with 14 bases spanning the gap. The CDR3 covers 12 residues. Written as DNA, the CDR3 is TGTGCCAGCTCCGGACCAGTAGGTGAAGCTTTCTTT. Translation gives CASSGPVGEAFF.

V and J are TRBV12-3 or TRBV12-4 and TRBJ1-4, with unresolved D. This CDR3 contains 12 residues. With 3 bases removed from V and 8 bases from J, the gap between germline ends came to 7 bases. The CDR3 sequence is CASSFFGEKLFF. The CDR3 nucleotides read TGTGCCAGCAGTTTCTTTGGGGAAAAACTGTTTTTT.

The genes are TRBV7-8 and TRBJ1-2; D gene ambiguous. The CDR3 contains 13 residues. V gave up 5 bases and J gave up 6 bases, with 13 bases separating them. Germline V gives CDR1 SGHVS, CDR2 FQNEAQ. The CDR3 is CASSPRGGDGYTF. DNA for the CDR3: TGTGCCAGCAGCCCCCGGGGTGGGGATGGCTACACCTTC.

The CDR3 coding sequence is TGTGCCAGTTCTAGGGGTCCGAACTATGGCTACACCTTC. This gives the protein CASSRGPNYGYTF. The chain joins TRBV19 to TRBJ1-2; perhaps TRBD1 as D (5 bases). CDR3 length: 13 residues. Trimming left V 8 bases short and J 2 bases short, with 12 bases between. The germline V gene has CDR1 LNHDA and CDR2 SQIVND (reference sequence). Full variable domain (remainder filled in from reference TRBV19 and TRBJ1-2): DGGITQSPKYLFRKEGQNVTLSCEQNLNHDAMYWYRQDPGQGLRLIYYSQIVNDFQKGDIAEGYSVSREKKESFPLTVTSAQKNPTAFYLCASSRGPNYGYTFGSGTRLTVV.

V gene TRBV6-2 or TRBV6-3 combines with J gene TRBJ1-1; the D gene is possibly TRBD1 (6 bases). Trimming removed 6 bases from V and 6 bases from J, with 14 bases in between. The germline V gene has CDR1 MNHEY and CDR2 SVGEGT. The CDR3 consists of 13 residues. CDR3 DNA: TGTGCCAGCAGCAAACTGGGACACCCTGAAGCTTTCTTT. It translates to CASSKLGHPEAFF.

V usage is TRBV3-1 (or the pseudogene TRBV3-2) and J usage is TRBJ2-3; possibly TRBD1 for D (5 bases). Between the trimmed V and J ends, which lost 0 bases and 5 bases, there was a span of 12 bases. Germline V CDR1 and CDR2: LGHDT, YNNKEL (reference sequence). The CDR3 has 15 residues. The chain's CDR3 is CASSQDAGARDTQYF. The CDR3 bases are TGTGCCAGCAGCCAAGATGCTGGGGCCCGAGATACGCAGTATTTT.

The rearrangement uses TRBV29-1 and TRBJ1-1; the match to TRBD1 covers 7 bases. J lost 5 bases, V lost 6 bases, and 12 bases had no gene match. Germline V gives CDR1 SQVTM, CDR2 ANQGSEA. This CDR3 is built from 14 residues. This CDR3 is CSVPRGFSSTEAFF. In DNA form, the CDR3 reads TGCAGCGTGCCCAGGGGGTTTTCAAGTACTGAAGCTTTCTTT.